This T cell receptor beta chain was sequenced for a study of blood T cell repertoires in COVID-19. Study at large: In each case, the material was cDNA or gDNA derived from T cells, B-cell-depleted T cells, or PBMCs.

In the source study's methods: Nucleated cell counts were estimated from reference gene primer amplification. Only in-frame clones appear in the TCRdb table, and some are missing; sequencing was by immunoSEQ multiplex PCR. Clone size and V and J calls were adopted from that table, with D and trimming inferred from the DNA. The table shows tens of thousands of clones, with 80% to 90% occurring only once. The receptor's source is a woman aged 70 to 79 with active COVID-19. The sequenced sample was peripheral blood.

CDR3 amino acids: CASSFGDLGSEQYF. In DNA, the CDR3 is TGTGCCAGCAGCTTCGGGGACTTGGGCTCCGAGCAGTACTTC. The J gene is TRBJ2-7, the V gene TRBV7-2; tentative D call: TRBD2 (6 bases). The ends were cut back, 3 bases at V and 6 bases at J, with 15 bases in the middle. The CDR3 contains 14 residues. Looked up from germline, CDR1 is SGHTA and CDR2 is FQGNSA.